A single sample is the source of the 26 T cell receptor beta chains below, sequenced in a study of T cell clonality in common variable immunodeficiency. The repertoire was sequenced with immunoSEQ multiplex PCR; TCRdb's copy has only in-frame clones and lacks some. The sample is made up of roughly 34,000 clones, none counted only once. Study results and caveats: Fewer deletions and N-nucleotide insertions were reportedly seen in common variable immunodeficiency TCR beta sequences.

These receptors have no identified antigens. Sequenced sample: peripheral blood mononuclear cells. These receptors were taken from a human donor with common variable immunodeficiency.

This clone has only a few counts. The read ends 3 residues shy of where the CDR3 ends; the end is completed using the germline J gene. The chain links TRBV2 to TRBJ2-4; no clear D. CDR1 SNHLY and CDR2 FYNNEI come from the germline V gene. V shed 6 bases and J shed 4 bases, with 7 bases lying between them. This CDR3 comprises 12 residues. CDR3 protein: CASSPTKNIQYF. The CDR3 DNA, read in part, is TGTGCCAGCAGCCCTACGAAAAACATT.

There are many counts of this clone. The CDR3 end falls 3 residues outside the read, so it is completed with the germline J gene. The rearrangement joins TRBV11-2 to TRBJ1-2; 8 bases match TRBD1. CDR1 is SGHAT, CDR2 FQNNGV, per germline. J lost 4 bases, V lost 3 bases, and 4 bases had no gene match. The CDR3 length is 14 residues. CDR3 residues: CASSLDRVVYGYTF. Incomplete CDR3 DNA: TGTGCCAGCAGCTTGGACAGGGTTGTCTATGGC. Combining the CDR3 with reference TRBV11-2 and TRBJ1-2 gives the whole variable domain EAGVAQSPRYKIIEKRQSVAFWCNPISGHATLYWYQQILGQGPKLLIQFQNNGVVDDSQLPKDRFSAERLKGVDSTLKIQPAKLEDSAVYLCASSLDRVVYGYTFGSGTRLTVV.

Note on this clone: The read halts 3 residues ahead of the CDR3 end, with the missing end drawn from the germline J gene. The rearrangement joins TRBV10-3 to TRBJ2-1, with D perhaps TRBD1 (6 bases). Trimming stripped 2 bases from V and 9 bases from J, with 17 bases between. The CDR3 sequence is 15 residues long. Germline lookup yields CDR1 ENHRY and CDR2 SYGVKD. Partial CDR3 DNA: TGTGCCATCAGTGAGCCCACAGGGCTTACCGGTGAG. As protein: CAISEPTGLTGE. The full CDR3 protein reads CAISEPTGLTGEQFF.

By sample share, this clone is medium-sized (0.01 to 0.1%). The chain's CDR3 is CASSRVSYGYTF. The CDR3 DNA, read in part, is TGTGCCAGCAGCAGGGTTAGCTATGGC. This chain connects TRBV5-8 to TRBJ1-2; D gene ambiguous. The read falls 3 residues short of the CDR3 end, and the missing part is taken from the germline J gene. Germline V gene sequence: CDR1 SGHTS, CDR2 YDEGEE. V shed 4 bases and J shed 4 bases, with 8 bases lying between them. The CDR3 loop spans 12 amino acids.

This clone was seen at least ten times. The read terminates 3 residues ahead of where the CDR3 ends, so the germline J gene completes it. The chain uses TRBV12-3 or TRBV12-4 and TRBJ2-3, with 12 bases aligning to TRBD2. V lost 4 bases to trimming and J lost 3 bases; unmatched junction nucleotides: 2. The CDR3 length is 15 residues. The CDR3 DNA, read in part, is TGTGCCAGCAGTTCTAGCGGGAGGGGGACAGATACG. This translates into CASSSSGRGTDT. The entire CDR3 is CASSSSGRGTDTQYF.

By frequency in the sample, this clone is medium-sized. The read ends 3 residues before the CDR3 terminus; that terminus is restored from the germline J gene. The gene calls are TRBV2 and TRBJ2-2; D may match TRBD1 or TRBD2 (7 bases each). This CDR3 has 17 amino acids. Germline CDR1 reads SNHLY; CDR2 reads FYNNEI. The ends were cut back, 6 bases at V and 5 bases at J, with 22 bases in the middle. The sequenced CDR3 bases are TGTGCCAGCAGGTCCTTGCACGCAGGGGGAGGGACCGGGGAG. It yields the protein CASRSLHAGGGTGE. In full, the CDR3 reads CASRSLHAGGGTGELFF.

This clone has ten or more counts. The read terminates 3 residues ahead of where the CDR3 ends, so the germline J gene completes it. This sequence joins TRBV7-2 and TRBJ1-1; 9 bases agree with TRBD1. CDR1 SGHTA and CDR2 FQGNSA come from the germline V gene. This CDR3 spans 14 amino acids. The ends lost 8 bases at V and 5 bases at J; junction bases unmatched: 9. The CDR3 region is CASLEDRGRTEAFF. The sequenced CDR3 bases are TGTGCCAGCCTAGAGGACAGGGGCCGGACTGAA.

Of note for this clone: The read terminates 3 residues ahead of where the CDR3 ends, so the germline J gene completes it. J is TRBJ2-1 and V is TRBV11-2; possibly TRBD1 or TRBD2 for D (5 bases each). The CDR3 has 13 amino acids. Between the trimmed V and J ends, which lost 1 base and 7 bases, there was a span of 8 bases. Germline CDR1 reads SGHAT; CDR2 reads FQNNGV. CDR3 loop: CASSLGGANEQFF. The DNA read from the CDR3 is TGTGCCAGCAGCTTAGGAGGGGCGAATGAG.

Comment on this clone: The CDR3 end falls 3 residues outside the read, so it is completed with the germline J gene. J is TRBJ1-2 and V is TRBV7-9; D possibly corresponds to TRBD1 (5 bases). The CDR3 has 13 amino acids. Looked up from germline, CDR1 is SEHNR and CDR2 is FQNEAQ (reference sequence). Deletions cut 5 bases from V and 4 bases from J, with 11 bases between. This chain's CDR3 is CASSRDSIYGYTF. CDR3 DNA, as far as it was read: TGTGCCAGCAGCCGGGACTCAATCTATGGC. The full variable domain, completed using reference TRBV7-9 and TRBJ1-2, is DTGVSQNPRHKITKRGQNVTFRCDPISEHNRLYWYRQTLGQGPEFLTYFQNEAQLEKSRLLSDRFSAERPKGSFSTLEIQRTEQGDSAMYLCASSRDSIYGYTFGSGTRLTVV.

Remarks on this clone: The observed sequence ends 3 residues before the CDR3 terminus, with the missing tail filled in from the germline J gene. The V and J genes are TRBV7-2 and TRBJ2-7, with unresolved D. V lost 1 base and J 3 bases, leaving 7 bases between the germline ends. This CDR3 is 13 amino acids long. Per germline, CDR1 SGHTA and CDR2 FQGNSA. The CDR3 sequence is CASSLELSYEQYF. The DNA read from the CDR3 is TGTGCCAGCAGCTTAGAACTGAGCTACGAG.

This clone has ten or more counts. The CDR3 DNA, read in part, is TGTGCCAGCAGTATAGGGTTAGGC. Amino acid sequence: CASSIGLG. The CDR3, in full, reads CASSIGLGYTF. This chain links TRBV25-1 with TRBJ1-2; no reliable D call. Sequencing ends 3 residues short of the CDR3 end; the germline J gene provides the rest. This CDR3 has 11 residues. Germline values: CDR1 MGHDK, CDR2 SYGVNS.

This clone was observed at least ten times. The read ends 3 residues before the CDR3 terminus; that terminus is restored from the germline J gene. This rearrangement joins TRBV20-1 to TRBJ1-5; 10 bases match TRBD1. The CDR3 covers 13 residues. V shed 3 bases and J 6 bases; nucleotides not matched to a gene: 2. Germline V gene lookup returns CDR1 DFQATT and CDR2 SNEGSKA (reference sequence). The CDR3 sequence is CSARRQGAQPQHF. The sequenced part of the CDR3 DNA is TGCAGTGCTAGGAGACAGGGGGCTCAGCCC.

This clone appeared many times. Read coverage stops 3 residues before the CDR3 terminus; the germline J gene supplies the remainder. The rearrangement links TRBV5-5 to TRBJ1-1, with D possibly being TRBD1 (6 bases). Germline V CDR1 and CDR2: SGHKS, YYEKEE (reference sequence). CDR3 size: 15 residues. The V gene lost 4 bases and the J gene lost 5 bases, with 18 bases spanning the gap. This CDR3 is CASSPQDRMGTEAFF. The CDR3 bases that were read are TGTGCCAGCAGCCCACAGGACAGAATGGGAACTGAA.

About this clone itself: The read finishes 3 residues shy of the CDR3 end, and the germline J gene is used to complete it. The V call is TRBV7-2, the J call TRBJ2-7; perhaps TRBD1 as D (5 bases). The CDR3 contains 12 residues. Looked up from germline, CDR1 is SGHTA and CDR2 is FQGNSA. Between the trimmed V and J ends, which lost 3 bases and 3 bases, there was a span of 6 bases. The part of the CDR3 DNA that was read is TGTGCCAGCAGCTTGACAGTCTACGAG. It translates to CASSLTVYE. The full CDR3 protein is CASSLTVYEQYF.

A remark on this clone: The read ends 3 residues before the CDR3 terminus; that terminus is restored from the germline J gene. V gene TRBV7-4 combines with J gene TRBJ2-5; 10 nucleotides align to TRBD1. The CDR3 contains 15 residues. Germline CDR1 is SGHVT and CDR2 is SQSDAQ. The V gene end was trimmed by 5 bases and the J gene end by 2 bases; junction bases not matched to a gene: 5. The CDR3 here is CASSAPDRGQETQYF. The sequenced part of the CDR3 DNA is TGTGCCAGCAGCGCACCGGACAGGGGGCAAGAGACC. The full variable domain, its missing parts supplied by reference TRBV7-4 and TRBJ2-5, is GAGVSQSPRYKVAKRGRDVALRCDSISGHVTLYWYRQTLGQGSEVLTYSQSDAQRDKSGRPSGRFSAERPERSVSTLKIQRTEQGDSAVYLCASSAPDRGQETQYFGPGTRLLVL.

Note on this clone: The germline gene is not matched at one end of the junction; a read error may be the cause. The read ends 3 residues shy of where the CDR3 ends; the end is completed using the germline J gene. The gene calls are TRBV7-2 and TRBJ1-6, with a possible D match to TRBD1 (5 bases). The germline V gene has CDR1 SGHTA and CDR2 FQGNSA. The CDR3 extends over 13 amino acids. The part of the CDR3 DNA that was read is TGTGCCAGCAGCTTAGCCGGGGGTTCAACC. Protein product: CASSLAGGST. The entire CDR3 reads CASSLAGGSTLHF. Full variable domain (missing parts from reference TRBV7-2 and TRBJ1-6): GAGVSQSPSNKVTEKGKDVELRCDPISGHTALYWYRQSLGQGLEFLIYFQGNSAPDKSGLPSDRFSAERTGGSVSTLTIQRTQQEDSAVYLCASSLAGGSTLHFGNGTRLTVT.

This clone was seen repeatedly, ten times or more. The read stops 3 residues short of the end of the CDR3; the missing end is completed from the germline J gene. The V and J genes are TRBV7-3 and TRBJ2-5; 9 bases line up with TRBD2. The CDR3 is 16 amino acids. Germline trimming cut 0 bases from V and 6 bases from J; bases unmatched to any gene: 8. In germline, CDR1 is SGHTA, CDR2 FQGTGA. The CDR3 sequence is CASSLTSGSAPKTQYF. Incomplete CDR3 DNA: TGTGCCAGCAGCTTAACTAGCGGGAGTGCCCCTAAGACC.

This clone was recorded many times. The DNA read from the CDR3 is TGTGCCAGCAGCTCCCGGACAGGGAACACTGAA. Protein: CASSSRTGNTE. The CDR3 as a whole reads CASSSRTGNTEAFF. The rearrangement joins TRBV7-2 to TRBJ1-1, with TRBD1 identical over 7 bases. Read data end 3 residues before the CDR3 end; the end is taken from the germline J gene. This CDR3 contains 14 residues. Trimming removed 4 bases from V and 1 base from J; junction bases left unmatched: 3. CDR1 and CDR2 (germline): SGHTA, FQGNSA.

This clone was seen a few times. The read is 3 residues too short to cover the CDR3 end, so that end is filled in from the germline J gene. The rearrangement links TRBV19 to TRBJ2-2; 7 bases fit TRBD1. Losses at the gene ends were 5 bases for V and 4 bases for J; bases not matched to a gene: 7. The CDR3 runs 15 residues. Germline V gene data show CDR1 as LNHDA and CDR2 as SQIVND (reference sequence). The sequenced part of the CDR3 DNA is TGTGCCAGTAGTGCCACAGGGGCGATCACCGGGGAG. This codes for CASSATGAITGE. The whole CDR3 sequence is CASSATGAITGELFF. Full variable domain (remainder filled in from reference TRBV19 and TRBJ2-2): DGGITQSPKYLFRKEGQNVTLSCEQNLNHDAMYWYRQDPGQGLRLIYYSQIVNDFQKGDIAEGYSVSREKKESFPLTVTSAQKNPTAFYLCASSATGAITGELFFGEGSRLTVL.

Of note for this clone: The observed sequence ends 3 residues before the CDR3 terminus, with the missing tail filled in from the germline J gene. V gene TRBV10-2 combines with J gene TRBJ2-4; D is unclear. V gave up 3 bases and J gave up 2 bases, with 11 bases separating them. Looked up from germline, CDR1 is WSHSY and CDR2 is SAAADI. CDR3 size: 15 residues. CDR3 loop: CASSDPSGSKNIQYF. Partial CDR3 DNA: TGCGCCAGCAGTGATCCTAGTGGGTCCAAAAACATT.

With respect to this clone: The DNA ends 3 residues before the CDR3 does, and the rest of the CDR3 is filled in from the germline J gene. V usage is TRBV7-6 and J usage is TRBJ2-2, with a tentative D call TRBD2 (6 bases). The CDR3 has 16 amino acids. V lost 1 base to trimming and J lost 0 bases, with 9 bases between them. The germline V gene encodes CDR1 SGHVS and CDR2 FNYEAQ. This chain's CDR3 is CASSLVAASNTGELFF. The DNA read from the CDR3 is TGTGCCAGCAGCTTAGTAGCGGCCTCGAACACCGGGGAG.

This clone has a count of ten or more. Read data end 3 residues before the CDR3 end; the end is taken from the germline J gene. This chain joins TRBV7-6 and TRBJ2-4; no clear D. CDR3 length: 18 amino acids. Trimming left V 4 bases short and J 0 bases short, with 19 bases between. The germline CDR1 and CDR2 sequences are SGHVS and FNYEAQ. The CDR3 bases that were read are TGTGCCAGCAGCTCCCTTGGTGAGGCCCTGCAAGCCAAAAACATT. Translation gives CASSSLGEALQAKNI. The full CDR3 reads CASSSLGEALQAKNIQYF. Filled out from reference TRBV7-6 and TRBJ2-4, the complete variable domain reads GAGVSQSPRYKVTKRGQDVALRCDPISGHVSLYWYRQALGQGPEFLTYFNYEAQQDKSGLPNDRFSAERPEGSISTLTIQRTEQRDSAMYRCASSSLGEALQAKNIQYFGAGTRLSVL.

Comments on this clone: The read terminates 3 residues before the CDR3 end, so the remaining end is supplied by the germline J gene. The V gene is TRBV19, the J gene TRBJ2-5, with D hard to call. Trimming shortened V by 2 bases and J by 6 bases, and 13 bases separated the two germline ends. The germline gives CDR1 LNHDA, CDR2 SQIVND (reference sequence). This CDR3 region has 14 residues. The covered CDR3 bases are TGTGCCAGTAGTATAATCCCACTCAATAAGACC. Translation gives CASSIIPLNKT. The complete CDR3 sequence is CASSIIPLNKTQYF.

A word on this clone: Read coverage stops 3 residues before the CDR3 terminus; the germline J gene supplies the remainder. The chain is built from TRBV2 and TRBJ1-5; D remains ambiguous. The CDR3 runs to 13 residues. Trimming removed 7 bases at V and 6 bases at J, with 13 bases between. Germline CDR1 SNHLY, CDR2 FYNNEI. CDR3 bases read: TGTGCCAGCATAAAACTTTCCGGTCAGCCC. It is translated as CASIKLSGQP. The whole CDR3 protein reads CASIKLSGQPQHF.

In this sample, this clone turned up a few times. Read data end 3 residues before the CDR3 end; the end is taken from the germline J gene. V is TRBV6-4 and J is TRBJ2-2; tentatively, D is TRBD1 (6 bases). CDR3 length equals 14 residues. V dropped 4 bases and J dropped 4 bases, with 10 bases sitting between them. Germline V gene data show CDR1 as MRHNA and CDR2 as SNTAGT. The CDR3 DNA, read in part, is TGTGCCAGCAGTGCCCGGACAGTCACCGGGGAG. Protein product: CASSARTVTGE. The whole CDR3 sequence reads CASSARTVTGELFF.

This clone appeared many times. Partial CDR3 DNA: TGTGCCAGCTCACCACGGGACAGTCCCTTTAATGAAAAA. Its translation is CASSPRDSPFNEK. The entire CDR3 protein reads CASSPRDSPFNEKLFF. The V call is TRBV18, the J call TRBJ1-4; 7 positions agree with TRBD1. Coverage ceases 3 residues before the CDR3 finishes, and the germline J gene fills in the end. Germline CDR1 and CDR2: KGHSH and LQKENI. The length of the CDR3 is 16 residues. V trimming: 1 base; J trimming: 4 bases; junction bases outside the gene matches: 6.